The clone carrying this T cell receptor beta chain was observed a single time. What it recognizes is unknown. CDR1 and CDR2 (germline): SGHTA, FQGTGA. Trimming stripped 0 bases from V and 5 bases from J, with 14 bases between. The CDR3 is 15 residues long. The data stem from a study of shared clonotypes between healthy human individuals. In replicate PCRs of sorted subsets, roughly 200 ng DNA, approximately 30,000 T cell genomes, was used. Authors' analysis steps: For the immunoSEQ data, sequences were junction-only without quality scores, so filtering differed. Generated by immunoSEQ multiplex PCR, the TCRdb table keeps only in-frame clones and is missing some. V and J calls and clone size come straight from that table; D and trimming were deduced from the DNA. The table records about 2.4 million clones, more than 85% of them present only once. Overall study results and limits: Among several donors, about 5% of naive CD4 clonotypes were found in common. The diversity represented, both genetic and in exposure history, was limited by few donors.

The J gene is TRBJ2-7, the V gene TRBV7-3; no clear D gene. Material: naive CD4+ T cells from PBMCs. Subset described: CD45RA+ positively selected. This TCR came from a man younger than 30 in good health. Some clones in this sample may be carry-over from other donors' samples. CDR3 loop: CASSLTRAGTHEQYF. In nucleotides, the CDR3 is TGTGCCAGCAGCTTAACAAGGGCAGGTACACACGAGCAGTACTTC.